Below are 17 T cell receptor beta chains sequenced from a single sample in a study of blood T cell repertoires in COVID-19 (dated by TCRdb to the early 2020s). Library method: the immunoSEQ multiplex PCR assay. Held by TCRdb, this immuneACCESS table contains in-frame sequences only and omits some clones. Under half of the omission traces to an unresolved V gene where checked; the cause of the rest is unknown. In all, the sample holds 68,000 or so clones, and about 86% of those were seen once. The top ten constitute 3.5% to 4.5% of the sample. The sequenced material came from peripheral blood. The source of these receptors is a man in his forties or fifties with acute or convalescent COVID-19.

The genes are TRBV7-9 and TRBJ1-2, with 7 bases matching TRBD1. V was pared by 4 bases and J by 4 bases, with 6 bases of the junction left unmatched. The CDR3 is 14 residues long. Germline V gives CDR1 SEHNR, CDR2 FQNEAQ (reference sequence). The CDR3 region is CASSSRTGLYGYTF. The DNA of the CDR3 is TGTGCCAGCAGCTCAAGGACAGGCCTCTATGGCTACACCTTC.

V and J are TRBV6-6 and TRBJ1-2; tentatively, D is TRBD1 (5 bases). The CDR3 sequence is 12 residues long. V lost 6 bases, J lost 7 bases, and 12 bases lay in between. CDR1 and CDR2 from the germline V gene are MNHNY and SVGAGI (reference sequence). CDR3 residues: CASRGGIGGYTF. CDR3 sequence (DNA): TGTGCCAGCAGGGGGGGGATCGGTGGCTACACCTTC.

This chain joins TRBV5-4 and TRBJ2-5, with D possibly TRBD2 on 6 matching bases. Trimming pared 7 bases from V and 5 bases from J, leaving 18 bases between. Germline assignment: CDR1 SGHNT and CDR2 YYREEE (reference sequence). This CDR3 has 14 amino acids. CDR3: CASQQSRAGETQYF. Written as DNA, the CDR3 is TGTGCCAGCCAACAATCCCGGGCGGGGGAGACCCAGTACTTC.

A single count supports this clone. The CDR3 here is CASRPGLAGTGELFF. The CDR3 DNA reads TGTGCCAGCAGGCCCGGACTAGCGGGCACCGGGGAGCTGTTTTTT. J is TRBJ2-2 and V is TRBV2; 11 nucleotides match TRBD2. With V trimmed by 6 bases and J by 4 bases, 4 bases remained unmatched. Per the germline V gene, CDR1 is SNHLY and CDR2 is FYNNEI. The CDR3 contains 15 residues. Variable domain in full (rest from reference TRBV2 and TRBJ2-2): EPEVTQTPSHQVTQMGQEVILRCVPISNHLYFYWYRQILGQKVEFLVSFYNNEISEKSEIFDDQFSVERPDGSNFTLKIRSTKLEDSAMYFCASRPGLAGTGELFFGEGSRLTVL.

This rearrangement joins TRBV9 to TRBJ2-1; 9 bases fit TRBD1. In germline, CDR1 is SGDLS, CDR2 YYNGEE. The CDR3 has 15 amino acids. Trimming at V came to 3 bases and at J to 2 bases, leaving 3 bases not matched to a gene. Written as DNA, the CDR3 is TGTGCCAGCAGCGGGGGACAGGGCCCCTACAATGAGCAGTTCTTC. Protein: CASSGGQGPYNEQFF. Looking up the rest from reference TRBV9 and TRBJ2-1 gives the full variable domain: DSGVTQTPKHLITATGQRVTLRCSPRSGDLSVYWYQQSLDQGLQFLIQYYNGEERAKGNILERFSAQQFPDLHSELNLSSLELGDSALYFCASSGGQGPYNEQFFGPGTRLTVL.

V and J are TRBV20-1 and TRBJ2-1; TRBD2 is a possible D gene (5 bases). V lost 8 bases to trimming and J lost 8 bases, with 13 bases between them. CDR1 is DFQATT and CDR2 is SNEGSKA in the germline V gene (reference sequence). CDR3 length equals 11 residues. CDR3 sequence (DNA): TGCAGTTGCACCAGCGGACATGAGCAGTTCTTC. Its protein product is CSCTSGHEQFF.

This chain uses TRBV18 with TRBJ2-3, with 9 bases identical to TRBD1. Trimming removed 3 bases from V and 2 bases from J; junction bases left unmatched: 9. The CDR3 covers 17 residues. The germline CDR1 and CDR2 sequences are KGHSH and LQKENI. CDR3: CASSPQETGGTTDTQYF. CDR3 in DNA: TGTGCCAGCTCACCTCAGGAGACAGGGGGGACCACAGATACGCAGTATTTT.

V and J are TRBV3-1 (or the pseudogene TRBV3-2) and TRBJ2-7; no clear D. V was shortened by 2 bases and J by 0 bases, with 2 bases between the two germline ends. The germline gives CDR1 LGHDT, CDR2 YNNKEL (reference sequence). The CDR3 consists of 12 residues. CDR3 in DNA: TGTGCCAGCAGCCAACTCTCCTACGAGCAGTACTTC. Translated: CASSQLSYEQYF.

The genes are TRBV19 and TRBJ1-5; TRBD1 might be the D (6 bases). Germline V gene data show CDR1 as LNHDA and CDR2 as SQIVND (reference sequence). The CDR3 has 14 residues. V was cut by 5 bases and J by 2 bases, with 10 bases left in between. DNA of the CDR3: TGTGCCAGTAGTCCGGGACAACGCAATCAGCCCCAGCATTTT. It codes for CASSPGQRNQPQHF.

The chain has TRBV18 and TRBJ1-5; unclear D gene. The V gene's germline CDR1 is KGHSH and CDR2 LQKENI. The CDR3 length is 12 residues. V lost 6 bases and J 5 bases, leaving 8 bases between the germline ends. The CDR3 region has the DNA TGTGCCAGCTCGCCTACAGATCAGCCCCAGCATTTT. This sequence encodes CASSPTDQPQHF.

The chain is built from TRBV15 and TRBJ1-5; D gene ambiguous. Germline lookup yields CDR1 LNHNV and CDR2 YYDKDF (reference sequence). This CDR3 is 16 amino acids long. Between the trimmed V and J ends, which lost 1 base and 0 bases, there was a span of 10 bases. CDR3 region: CATSRVAVLSNQPQHF. The CDR3 DNA sequence: TGTGCCACCAGCAGAGTCGCAGTCCTTAGCAATCAGCCCCAGCATTTT.

The chain combines TRBV5-5 with TRBJ1-2; D not certain. Germline CDR1 reads SGHKS; CDR2 reads YYEKEE (reference sequence). V lost 0 bases and J 4 bases, leaving 16 bases between the germline ends. The CDR3 has 16 residues. The CDR3 nucleotides are TGTGCCAGCAGCTTGGCCGCTGTTTTACACAGCTATGGCTACACCTTC. Its translation is CASSLAAVLHSYGYTF. Complete variable domain (other parts from reference TRBV5-5 and TRBJ1-2): DAGVTQSPTHLIKTRGQQVTLRCSPISGHKSVSWYQQVLGQGPQFIFQYYEKEERGRGNFPDRFSARQFPNYSSELNVNALLLGDSALYLCASSLAAVLHSYGYTFGSGTRLTVV.

V and J are TRBV19 and TRBJ2-3, with 12 bases fitting TRBD1. The V gene's germline CDR1 is LNHDA and CDR2 SQIVND (reference sequence). Trimming removed 9 bases from V and 7 bases from J; junction bases left unmatched: 8. This CDR3 is built from 14 residues. As DNA, the CDR3 is TGTGCCAGCCAAGAGGGACAGGGGGCTTATACGCAGTATTTT. It codes for CASQEGQGAYTQYF.

This chain uses TRBV11-2 with TRBJ2-1; 7 bases line up with TRBD1. V gave up 4 bases and J gave up 15 bases; unmatched junction bases: 6. CDR1 and CDR2 (germline): SGHAT, FQNNGV. The CDR3 has 11 amino acids. CDR3 in DNA: TGTGCCAGCAGCTCGGGACAGAAGGGGTTCTTC. Residues: CASSSGQKGFF.

The chain is built from TRBV18 and TRBJ1-3; maybe TRBD1 (5 bases). Germline V gene sequence: CDR1 KGHSH, CDR2 LQKENI. Trimming pared 2 bases from V and 0 bases from J, leaving 8 bases between. CDR3 size: 15 residues. The CDR3 here is CASSPGASSGNTIYF. The DNA for the CDR3 is TGTGCCAGCTCACCAGGGGCGAGCTCTGGAAACACCATATATTTT.

V usage is TRBV14 and J usage is TRBJ2-7; tentative D call: TRBD1 (5 bases). The CDR3 extends over 16 amino acids. V was shortened by 0 bases and J by 0 bases, with 12 bases between the two germline ends. Per germline, CDR1 SGHDN and CDR2 FVKESK. The CDR3, as DNA: TGTGCCAGCAGCCAAGATCCGGACATCCGCTCCTACGAGCAGTACTTC. Translating it yields CASSQDPDIRSYEQYF.

This chain uses TRBV6-5 with TRBJ2-4; D not resolved. V lost 7 bases to trimming and J lost 1 base, with 11 bases between them. From germline, CDR1 is MNHEY and CDR2 SVGAGI. This CDR3 has 14 residues. CDR3 region: CASTPVLAKNIQYF. The DNA of the CDR3 is TGTGCCAGCACCCCGGTACTGGCCAAAAACATTCAGTACTTC.